What follows are 20 T cell receptor beta chains derived from one specimen sequenced in a study of regulatory T cells in long-lasting Graves disease (dated by TCRdb to the early 2020s). The time point label for this specimen denotes: newly diagnosed GD, antithyroid drugs for less than 3 months. For both TCR sequencing and RNA sequencing, RNA was extracted from PBMCs in TRIzol. Preparation of the library involved multiplex PCR. Sequencer: Illumina HiSeq 4000. To build TCR beta libraries, CDR3 regions were amplified by Arm-PCR using iRepertoire HTBI primers. The raw public reads went through TCRdb reprocessing: fastp at Q25, MiXCR clone calling, in-frame beta chains kept. Identical CDR3 proteins give one entry, which carries the most common genes and DNA. The sample includes 500,000 or so distinct CDR3 sequences, with roughly 17% observed a single time. 9% to 15% of the sample belongs to the ten largest clones.

These data are also associated with another study on T cells in Graves' hyperthyroidism and ophthalmopathy.

Here the sequenced sample was peripheral blood mononuclear cells (PBMCs), taken at new diagnosis, from a patient treated with antithyroid drugs. The receptors were gathered from a man in his forties or fifties with Graves disease. Donor details come from another sample of the same person, matched by shared clones.

This sequence joins TRBV29-1 and TRBJ1-2; D remains ambiguous. V lost 5 bases, J lost 5 bases, and 15 bases lay in between. Germline CDR1 is SQVTM and CDR2 is ANQGSEA. The CDR3 is 13 amino acids. CDR3 amino acids: CSVIPTASYGYTF. The CDR3 coding sequence is TGCAGCGTTATACCCACAGCTTCATATGGCTACACCTTC.

This clonotype has at least ten counts. J is TRBJ2-2 and V is TRBV20-1; weak D call: TRBD2 (6 bases). In germline, CDR1 is DFQATT, CDR2 SNEGSKA (reference sequence). The CDR3 is made up of 17 amino acids. V lost 1 base, J lost 4 bases, and 19 bases lay in between. The CDR3 DNA reads as TGCAGTGCTAGAGGGGGGGTCGGCGGGATTGGCACCGGGGAGCTGTTTTTT. It yields the protein CSARGGVGGIGTGELFF.

This clonotype was counted at least ten times. The J gene is TRBJ1-6, the V gene TRBV3-1, with 9 bases identical to TRBD1. The CDR3 has 18 amino acids. Losses at the gene ends were 1 base for V and 1 base for J; bases not matched to a gene: 5. Germline CDR1 and CDR2: LGHDT and YNNKEL (reference sequence). The CDR3 is CASSQGRQGGSYNSPLHF. For the CDR3, the DNA is TGTGCCAGCAGCCAAGGTCGACAGGGGGGGTCCTATAATTCACCCCTCCACTTT. Full variable domain (remainder filled in from reference TRBV3-1 and TRBJ1-6): DTAVSQTPKYLVTQMGNDKSIKCEQNLGHDTMYWYKQDSKKFLKIMFSYNNKELIINETVPNRFSPKSPDKAHLNLHINSLELGDSAVYFCASSQGRQGGSYNSPLHFGNGTRLTVT.

In its sample, this clonotype was seen a few times. The V and J genes are TRBV7-2 and TRBJ2-1; TRBD2 matches 8 bases. The CDR3 length is 20 residues. Germline CDR1 is SGHTA and CDR2 is FQGNSA. V trimming: 4 bases; J trimming: 0 bases; junction bases outside the gene matches: 17. The CDR3 nucleotides read TGTGCCAGCAGCTATCCCAAACGGCTAGCGGGTCCCGGCTCCTACAATGAGCAGTTCTTC. Amino acid sequence: CASSYPKRLAGPGSYNEQFF.

This clonotype was counted many times. V is TRBV27 and J is TRBJ1-1; 7 nucleotides match TRBD1. The CDR3 loop spans 13 amino acids. The V and J ends lost 4 bases and 7 bases, in that order; junction bases with no gene match: 6. The germline V gene has CDR1 MNHEY and CDR2 SMNVEV (reference sequence). The CDR3 DNA is TGTGCCAGCAGTTACTACAGGGGTGGTGAAGCTTTCTTT. Protein sequence: CASSYYRGGEAFF.

The genes are TRBV20-1 and TRBJ2-3, with D maybe TRBD2 (6 bases). Germline V gives CDR1 DFQATT, CDR2 SNEGSKA (reference sequence). V was pared by 3 bases and J by 8 bases, with 15 bases between. The CDR3 sequence is 13 residues long. CDR3 sequence: CSARDQGAGTQYF. DNA for the CDR3: TGCAGTGCTAGGGATCAGGGAGCGGGTACGCAGTATTTT.

This clonotype was found many times. The chain carries TRBV7-3 and TRBJ2-1; possible D gene TRBD2, 5 bases. V lost 5 bases, J lost 7 bases, and 12 bases lay in between. The CDR3 sequence is 13 residues long. CDR1 and CDR2 from the germline V gene are SGHTA and FQGTGA. In DNA form, the CDR3 reads TGTGCCAGCAGCCACTCTACTAGTAATGAGCAGTTCTTC. Translated: CASSHSTSNEQFF.

This clonotype has at least ten counts. V gene TRBV20-1 combines with J gene TRBJ2-3, with D maybe TRBD2 (6 bases). The CDR3 loop spans 13 amino acids. V was clipped by 2 bases and J by 2 bases, with 8 bases between them. Germline V lookup: CDR1 DFQATT, CDR2 SNEGSKA (reference sequence). CDR3 nucleotides: TGCAGTGCTAGAACGGGAGTCACAGATACGCAGTATTTT. It codes for CSARTGVTDTQYF.

Worth noting for this clonotype: One end of the junction does not line up with germline, which may come from a read error. The rearrangement links TRBV2 to TRBJ2-7, with a weak D call TRBD1 (6 bases). Germline CDR1 reads SNHLY; CDR2 reads FYNNEI. This CDR3 region has 14 residues. The CDR3 coding sequence is TGTGCCGGCAGTGATCCGACAGGATCCTACGAGCAGTACTTC. Protein sequence: CAGSDPTGSYEQYF.

This clonotype was counted only a few times. The V call is TRBV10-1, the J call TRBJ1-1; D is perhaps TRBD1 (6 bases). The CDR3 extends over 14 amino acids. The V gene's germline CDR1 is WNHNN and CDR2 SYGVQD (reference sequence). Trimming stripped 5 bases from V and 1 base from J, with 11 bases between. The chain's CDR3 is CASSLGTPNTEAFF. The DNA of the CDR3 is TGCGCCAGCAGTCTGGGGACACCGAACACTGAAGCTTTCTTT.

To note about this clonotype: Just one base apart from a much larger clone, this may be a read error. This chain joins TRBV5-1 and TRBJ2-1, with no clear D. The CDR3 has 15 residues. V gave up 0 bases and J gave up 5 bases, with 12 bases separating them. Germline V gene lookup returns CDR1 SGHRS and CDR2 YFSETQ. The CDR3 nucleotides are TGCGCCAGCAGCTTGGGGATGGGCCCCCACAATGAGCAGTTCTTC. This gives the protein CASSLGMGPHNEQFF. The full variable domain, with the rest looked up from reference TRBV5-1 and TRBJ2-1, is KAGVTQTPRYLIKTRGQQVTLSCSPISGHRSVSWYQQTPGQGLQFLFEYFSETQRNKGNFPGRFSGRQFSNSRSEMNVSTLELGDSALYLCASSLGMGPHNEQFFGPGTRLTVL.

At least ten counts were recorded for this clonotype. V usage is TRBV9 and J usage is TRBJ2-3, with 11 bases aligning to TRBD2. Germline values: CDR1 SGDLS, CDR2 YYNGEE. J lost 4 bases, V lost 2 bases, and 3 bases had no gene match. This CDR3 is built from 15 residues. In nucleotides, the CDR3 is TGTGCCAGCAGCGTTAGCGGGAGGGCCGCAGATACGCAGTATTTT. Translated: CASSVSGRAADTQYF.

This clonotype was seen many times. The gene calls are TRBV7-2 and TRBJ2-1; D ambiguous. V was cut by 1 base and J by 4 bases, with 11 bases left in between. Germline loops: CDR1 SGHTA, CDR2 FQGNSA. The CDR3 is 15 amino acids. CDR3 residues: CASSLGPPIYNEQFF. Written as DNA, the CDR3 is TGTGCCAGCAGCTTAGGTCCCCCGATTTACAATGAGCAGTTCTTC.

Turning to this clonotype: Possible read error: a much larger clone is one base away. The chain uses TRBV28 and TRBJ1-5; D is uncertain. CDR1 MDHEN and CDR2 SYDVKM come from the germline V gene. This CDR3 spans 13 amino acids. This CDR3 is CASSPLINQLQHF. The CDR3 nucleotides are TGTGCCAGCAGCCCTCTCATCAATCAGCTCCAGCATTTT.

The sample holds many counts of this clonotype. The V gene is TRBV20-1, the J gene TRBJ1-4; no firm D call. There are 14 residues in the CDR3. Germline CDR1 is DFQATT and CDR2 is SNEGSKA (reference sequence). V lost 0 bases and J lost 6, with 11 bases in between. The CDR3 sequence is CSARDLAPDEKLFF. CDR3 bases: TGCAGTGCTAGAGATTTGGCTCCGGATGAAAAACTGTTTTTT.

This clonotype has just a few counts. V is TRBV9 and J is TRBJ2-7; TRBD1 matches 7 bases. The CDR3 covers 13 residues. Unmatched junction bases numbered 9, after V lost 3 bases and J lost 9 bases. CDR1 is SGDLS, CDR2 YYNGEE, per germline. The CDR3 here is CASSEMIGDRQYF. The DNA for the CDR3 is TGTGCCAGCAGCGAGATGATAGGGGACAGGCAGTACTTC.

A few counts support this clonotype. This may arise from a read error, as a much more abundant clone is one base away. J is TRBJ2-7 and V is TRBV5-1; tentatively, D is TRBD1 (6 bases). Germline CDR1 is SGHRS and CDR2 is YFSETQ. The CDR3 is 14 residues long. CDR3 loop: CASSLDGGGYGQYF. The DNA for the CDR3 is TGCGCCAGCAGCTTGGATGGGGGCGGCTACGGGCAGTACTTC.

This clonotype has only a few counts. The V and J genes are TRBV20-1 and TRBJ1-1; D gene uncertain. Germline assignment: CDR1 DFQATT and CDR2 SNEGSKA (reference sequence). Trimming took 6 bases from V and 4 from J, leaving 15 bases between them. CDR3 length: 13 residues. The CDR3 nucleotides are TGCAGTGCGGCCCAACCCGGAGCCACTGAAGCTTTCTTT. Amino acids: CSAAQPGATEAFF.

The chain has TRBV6-2 or TRBV6-3 and TRBJ2-5; TRBD2 matches at 7 bases. J gave up 10 bases and V 0 bases, and 11 bases lay outside the gene matches. CDR1 and CDR2 from the germline V gene are MNHEY and SVGEGT. This CDR3 is built from 15 residues. The DNA of the CDR3 is TGTGCCAGCAGTTACTCCAGACCGGGGGGAGGGAGCCAGTACTTC. Its translation: CASSYSRPGGGSQYF.

There are many counts of this clonotype. This chain joins TRBV28 and TRBJ1-2; TRBD1 might be the D (5 bases). The germline V and J ends were trimmed by 2 bases and 3 bases, with 10 bases remaining between them. Germline loops: CDR1 MDHEN, CDR2 SYDVKM. The CDR3 spans 14 residues. The CDR3 DNA reads as TGTGCCAGCAGTTTAATACAGGAATACTATGGCTACACCTTC. Protein product: CASSLIQEYYGYTF.